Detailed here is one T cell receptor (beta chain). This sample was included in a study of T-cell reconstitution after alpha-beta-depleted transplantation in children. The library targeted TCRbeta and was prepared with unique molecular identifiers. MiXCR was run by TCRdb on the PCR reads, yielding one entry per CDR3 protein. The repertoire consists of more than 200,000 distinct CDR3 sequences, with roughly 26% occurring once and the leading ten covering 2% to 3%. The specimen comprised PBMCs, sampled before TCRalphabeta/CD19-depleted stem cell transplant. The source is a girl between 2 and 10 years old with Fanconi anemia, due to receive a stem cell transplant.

CDR3 amino acids: CASSEDWLGDEQFF. The DNA for the CDR3 is TGTGCCAGCAGCGAGGACTGGCTCGGGGATGAGCAGTTCTTC. The rearrangement uses TRBV9 and TRBJ2-1; D might be TRBD2 (5 bases). Germline CDR1 and CDR2: SGDLS and YYNGEE. Trimming removed 3 bases from V and 8 bases from J, with 15 bases in between. The CDR3 consists of 14 residues.